The source of this T cell receptor (beta chain) is a study of T cells in Graves' hyperthyroidism and ophthalmopathy. In its sample, this clonotype was seen a few times. Amplified TCR beta CDR3 regions derived from RNA transcripts. The HTBI set primed first-round TCR CDR3 RT-PCR. TCRdb processed the multiplex PCR reads anew with MiXCR; each CDR3 protein has one entry. Among hundreds of thousands of distinct CDR3 sequences listed, approximately 17% were seen once. After removal of 2 bases from V and 3 bases from J, the junction contained 7 bases not matched to a gene. The germline V gene encodes CDR1 MGHRA and CDR2 YSYEKL. The CDR3 runs 17 residues. Lactation, pregnancy, other autoimmune disease or uncontrolled infection led to exclusion of patients. The authors obtained PBMCs from roughly 9.7 ml of fresh peripheral blood.

The rearrangement joins TRBV4-1 to TRBJ2-2; 9 positions match TRBD2. The source material was blood. The clonotype was recovered from a woman younger than 30 with Graves' ophthalmopathy. The CDR3 nucleotides read TGCGCCAGCAGCCAACGATCTAGCGGGACTTACACCGGGGAGCTGTTTTTT. Translating gives CASSQRSSGTYTGELFF.